Shown below are 11 T cell receptor beta chains from a single sample sequenced in a study of T cell responses to AZD1222 COVID-19 vaccine. TCRdb keeps only in-frame clones here, not all; method: immunoSEQ multiplex PCR. The table records approximately 70,000 clones, 65% to 90% of them present only once. The starting material was peripheral blood, obtained on day 0 of AZD1222 vaccination. The receptors shown here come from an adult in good health.

For the CDR3, the DNA is TGTGCCAGCAGTTCCTCCGGGGGGGTACAGACCTTC. Its protein product is CASSSSGGVQTF. The rearrangement joins TRBV28 to TRBJ1-2; weak D call: TRBD1 (5 bases). V shed 4 bases and J shed 14 bases, with 17 bases lying between them. This CDR3 spans 12 amino acids. Germline CDR1 MDHEN, CDR2 SYDVKM.

The chain recombines TRBV29-1 with TRBJ2-1; 8 positions agree with TRBD2. J lost 0 bases, V lost 7 bases, and 2 bases had no gene match. The germline gives CDR1 SQVTM, CDR2 ANQGSEA. CDR3 size: 13 residues. The CDR3 reads CSAGTSSYNEQFF. The CDR3 DNA sequence: TGCAGCGCCGGGACTAGCTCCTACAATGAGCAGTTCTTC.

In regard to this clone: One end of the junction varies from germline; a read error may be responsible. CDR3 DNA: TGTGCCAGCAGCTTAGACCCCTCCGGCAAGAGCTTC. This codes for CASSLDPSGKSF. The chain couples TRBV7-9 to TRBJ1-2; D unclear. Germline V gene data show CDR1 as SEHNR and CDR2 as FQNEAQ (reference sequence). This CDR3 has 12 amino acids.

This clone was counted a few times. The gene calls are TRBV6-5 and TRBJ1-6; D remains unclear. In germline, CDR1 is MNHEY, CDR2 SVGAGI. Between the trimmed V and J ends, which lost 0 bases and 13 bases, there was a span of 7 bases. The CDR3 sequence is 12 residues long. The CDR3 spells CASSYSEGPLHF. The CDR3 nucleotides read TGTGCCAGCAGTTACTCGGAAGGCCCCCTCCACTTT.

The chain recombines TRBV29-1 with TRBJ1-1; possible D gene TRBD1, 5 bases. The CDR3 contains 13 residues. V shed 4 bases and J shed 5 bases, with 14 bases lying between them. The germline V gene encodes CDR1 SQVTM and CDR2 ANQGSEA. The DNA for the CDR3 is TGCAGCGTTGGGCGCTTCGGGGGTACTGAAGCTTTCTTT. This codes for CSVGRFGGTEAFF.

V gene TRBV7-9 combines with J gene TRBJ1-4; D gene uncertain. V was cut by 1 base and J by 10 bases, with 10 bases left in between. The germline gives CDR1 SEHNR, CDR2 FQNEAQ (reference sequence). This CDR3 has 13 residues. This CDR3 reads CASSLDSLVKLFF. The CDR3 DNA reads as TGTGCCAGCAGCTTAGACAGCCTGGTAAAACTGTTTTTT.

In this sample, this clone turned up a few times. The CDR3: CASSYDMWANVLTF. For the CDR3, the DNA is TGTGCCAGCAGCTACGATATGTGGGCCAACGTCCTGACTTTC. The chain joins TRBV27 to TRBJ2-6; no reliable D call. CDR1 and CDR2 (germline): MNHEY, SMNVEV (reference sequence). The CDR3 consists of 14 residues. Deletions cut 6 bases from V and 5 bases from J, with 11 bases between. Looking up the rest from reference TRBV27 and TRBJ2-6 gives the full variable domain: EAQVTQNPRYLITVTGKKLTVTCSQNMNHEYMSWYRQDPGLGLRQIYYSMNVEVTDKGDVPEGYKVSRKEKRNFPLILESPSPNQTSLYFCASSYDMWANVLTFGAGSRLTVL.

V usage is TRBV9 and J usage is TRBJ2-3; 9 bases line up with TRBD2. CDR1 is SGDLS, CDR2 YYNGEE, per germline. V dropped 1 base and J dropped 6; count of bases not matched to a gene: 9. The CDR3 is 16 residues long. The CDR3, as DNA: TGTGCCAGCAGCGTAATTAGCGGGGGCACGGGGGATACGCAGTATTTT. Encoded protein: CASSVISGGTGDTQYF.

The chain recombines TRBV28 with TRBJ2-2, with TRBD2 matching over 8 bases. The CDR3 extends over 17 amino acids. From germline, CDR1 is MDHEN and CDR2 SYDVKM. V lost 8 bases to trimming and J lost 7 bases; unmatched junction nucleotides: 18. In DNA, the CDR3 is TGTGCCAGCGGGAAAGGGCAGAGCGGGGGTATCGGCGGGGAGCTGTTTTTT. Translating it yields CASGKGQSGGIGGELFF. Together with reference TRBV28 and TRBJ2-2, the CDR3 gives the full variable domain: DVKVTQSSRYLVKRTGEKVFLECVQDMDHENMFWYRQDPGLGLRLIYFSYDVKMKEKGDIPEGYSVSREKKERFSLILESASTNQTSMYLCASGKGQSGGIGGELFFGEGSRLTVL.

V and J are TRBV5-1 and TRBJ1-6; 7 bases line up with TRBD1. In germline, CDR1 is SGHRS, CDR2 YFSETQ. The junction had 5 bases not matched to a gene; V was cut back by 0 bases and J by 8 bases. The CDR3 runs to 15 residues. The CDR3: CASSLGDSLDSPLHF. CDR3 DNA: TGCGCCAGCAGCTTGGGGGACAGTCTCGATTCACCCCTCCACTTT. The full variable domain, rest sourced from reference TRBV5-1 and TRBJ1-6, is KAGVTQTPRYLIKTRGQQVTLSCSPISGHRSVSWYQQTPGQGLQFLFEYFSETQRNKGNFPGRFSGRQFSNSRSEMNVSTLELGDSALYLCASSLGDSLDSPLHFGNGTRLTVT.

The V call is TRBV7-2, the J call TRBJ2-5; D is uncertain. CDR1 and CDR2 from the germline V gene are SGHTA and FQGNSA. V lost 1 base and J lost 5, with 11 bases in between. The length of the CDR3 is 14 residues. The CDR3 DNA reads TGTGCCAGCAGCTTAGGTCTAAGGAAGGAGACCCAGTACTTC. Residues: CASSLGLRKETQYF.